These T cell receptor beta chains were read from a single sample in a study of vaccination and CD4 T cells after COVID-19. For these TCRs, the target antigens are not known. Via MiXCR, TCRdb re-called the PCR reads, giving one row per CDR3 protein. The sample lists 17,000 or so distinct CDR3 sequences, over 40% occurring once. Sequencing was performed on CD4+ T cells from blood, cultured in vitro, taken about 7 months after SARS-CoV-2 vaccination. The receptors come from a human donor who had recovered from COVID-19. CDR3s include the opening cysteine and the closing phenylalanine or tryptophan. The D gene is left open where the match is weak. Some rows mark clone size as missing; the rest say once, few, many or name a class of expanded clone.

len: 11; d_gene: NA; j_gene: TRBJ2-1; abundance: few; v_gene: TRBV10-3; CDR3aa: CAIGGGNEQFF; CDR3nt: TGTGCCATCGGGGGAGGCAATGAGCAGTTCTTC
len: 16; d_gene: TRBD1; j_gene: TRBJ2-5; abundance: NA; v_gene: TRBV9; CDR3aa: CASSVGTGGNQETQYF; CDR3nt: TGTGCCAGCAGCGTAGGAACAGGGGGTAACCAAGAGACCCAGTACTTC
len: 14; d_gene: TRBD2; j_gene: TRBJ2-5; abundance: NA; v_gene: TRBV20-1; CDR3aa: CSAISAGAQETQYF; CDR3nt: TGCAGTGCTATTAGCGCGGGAGCCCAAGAGACCCAGTACTTC
len: 13; d_gene: NA; j_gene: TRBJ1-5; abundance: NA; v_gene: TRBV10-3; CDR3aa: CAISGDTNQPQHF; CDR3nt: TGTGCCATCAGTGGGGACACCAATCAGCCCCAGCATTTT
len: 13; d_gene: TRBD1; j_gene: TRBJ1-5; abundance: NA; v_gene: TRBV20-1; CDR3aa: CSASTGGNQPQHF; CDR3nt: TGCAGTGCCTCGACAGGGGGGAATCAGCCCCAGCATTTT
len: 15; d_gene: NA; j_gene: TRBJ2-1; abundance: NA; v_gene: TRBV7-3; CDR3aa: CASSLGLTRGNEQFF; CDR3nt: TGTGCCAGCAGCTTAGGGCTGACTAGAGGCAATGAGCAGTTCTTC
len: 12; d_gene: NA; j_gene: TRBJ1-2; abundance: NA; v_gene: TRBV27; CDR3aa: CASRDINYGYTF; CDR3nt: TGTGCCAGCAGGGACATTAACTATGGCTACACCTTC
len: 16; d_gene: TRBD1; j_gene: TRBJ1-1; abundance: NA; v_gene: TRBV6-1; CDR3aa: CASSPDRGRGNTEAFF; CDR3nt: TGTGCCAGCAGCCCCGACAGGGGGCGCGGGAACACTGAAGCTTTCTTT
len: 10; d_gene: NA; j_gene: TRBJ2-3; abundance: NA; v_gene: TRBV6-2/TRBV6-3; CDR3aa: CASKPDTQYF; CDR3nt: TGTGCCAGCAAGCCGGATACGCAGTATTTT
len: 15; d_gene: TRBD2; j_gene: TRBJ2-3; abundance: NA; v_gene: TRBV20-1; CDR3aa: CSALVGGSGTDTQYF; CDR3nt: TGCAGTGCTCTCGTGGGGGGGTCCGGCACAGATACGCAGTATTTT
len: 12; d_gene: NA; j_gene: TRBJ2-7; abundance: NA; v_gene: TRBV7-6; CDR3aa: CASSLGEHEQYF; CDR3nt: TGTGCCAGCAGCCTAGGGGAGCACGAGCAGTACTTC
len: 14; d_gene: NA; j_gene: TRBJ2-4; abundance: NA; v_gene: TRBV4-2; CDR3aa: CASSQDGGGNIQYF; CDR3nt: TGTGCCAGCAGCCAAGATGGGGGTGGGAACATTCAGTACTTC
len: 14; d_gene: TRBD1; j_gene: TRBJ2-5; abundance: NA; v_gene: TRBV20-1; CDR3aa: CSAGLDRGEKTQYF; CDR3nt: TGCAGTGCTGGTCTGGACAGGGGGGAGAAGACCCAGTACTTC
len: 17; d_gene: TRBD1; j_gene: TRBJ1-2; abundance: NA; v_gene: TRBV20-1; CDR3aa: CSARYDRDRGTPNGYTF; CDR3nt: TGCAGTGCTAGATACGACCGAGACAGGGGGACTCCCAATGGCTACACCTTC
len: 16; d_gene: NA; j_gene: TRBJ1-2; abundance: medium-sized; v_gene: TRBV20-1; CDR3aa: CSARDGQVPSNYGYTF; CDR3nt: TGCAGTGCTAGAGATGGGCAGGTCCCCTCTAACTATGGCTACACCTTC
len: 16; d_gene: NA; j_gene: TRBJ1-2; abundance: NA; v_gene: TRBV6-1; CDR3aa: CASRVKTGPWGYGYTF; CDR3nt: TGTGCCAGCAGGGTCAAGACAGGCCCCTGGGGCTATGGCTACACCTTC
len: 14; d_gene: NA; j_gene: TRBJ2-1; abundance: NA; v_gene: TRBV7-9; CDR3aa: CASSLGFSSDEQFF; CDR3nt: TGTGCCAGCAGCTTAGGGTTTAGTTCTGATGAGCAGTTCTTC
len: 15; d_gene: NA; j_gene: TRBJ2-5; abundance: few; v_gene: TRBV20-1; CDR3aa: CSASHPDTAEGTQYF; CDR3nt: TGCAGTGCTAGTCATCCGGACACCGCCGAGGGGACCCAGTACTTC
len: 14; d_gene: TRBD1; j_gene: TRBJ1-1; abundance: NA; v_gene: TRBV25-1; CDR3aa: CASRRTGVNTEAFF; CDR3nt: TGTGCCAGCAGAAGGACAGGGGTGAACACTGAAGCTTTCTTT
len: 14; d_gene: NA; j_gene: TRBJ1-1; abundance: NA; v_gene: TRBV19; CDR3aa: CASSDPGGLAEAFF; CDR3nt: TGTGCCAGTAGTGATCCAGGAGGGTTGGCTGAAGCTTTCTTT
len: 15; d_gene: TRBD2; j_gene: TRBJ2-1; abundance: NA; v_gene: TRBV10-3; CDR3aa: CAISVASGTGNEQFF; CDR3nt: TGTGCCATCAGTGTAGCTAGCGGGACGGGCAATGAGCAGTTCTTC
len: 14; d_gene: NA; j_gene: TRBJ2-3; abundance: few; v_gene: TRBV7-7; CDR3aa: CASSPGQFTDTQYF; CDR3nt: TGTGCTAGCAGCCCAGGACAGTTCACAGATACGCAGTATTTT
len: 15; d_gene: NA; j_gene: TRBJ2-3; abundance: NA; v_gene: TRBV6-4; CDR3aa: CASSDWCQTTDTQYF; CDR3nt: TGTGCCAGCAGTGACTGGTGTCAGACCACAGATACGCAGTATTTT
len: 14; d_gene: NA; j_gene: TRBJ1-2; abundance: NA; v_gene: TRBV7-9; CDR3aa: CASSLVASRAGYTF; CDR3nt: TGTGCCAGCAGCTTAGTTGCATCAAGGGCTGGCTACACCTTC
len: 16; d_gene: NA; j_gene: TRBJ1-2; abundance: few; v_gene: TRBV7-8; CDR3aa: CASSLSSAALLYGYTF; CDR3nt: TGTGCCAGCAGCTTATCAAGTGCAGCACTTCTCTATGGCTACACCTTC
len: 16; d_gene: NA; j_gene: TRBJ1-6; abundance: NA; v_gene: TRBV6-1; CDR3aa: CASSEQPGLSSSPLHF; CDR3nt: TGTGCCAGCAGTGAACAGCCGGGGCTGTCCTCATCACCCCTCCACTTT
len: 13; d_gene: NA; j_gene: TRBJ2-7; abundance: NA; v_gene: TRBV20-1; CDR3aa: CSASVRVVHEQYF; CDR3nt: TGCAGTGCATCTGTCAGGGTAGTCCACGAGCAGTACTTC
len: 16; d_gene: NA; j_gene: TRBJ2-5; abundance: NA; v_gene: TRBV15; CDR3aa: CATSRDQMGSGETQYF; CDR3nt: TGTGCCACCAGCAGAGATCAGATGGGGTCGGGGGAGACCCAGTACTTC